This T cell receptor (beta chain) was documented in a study of cytomegalovirus exposure and HLA in healthy donors. Study outcomes and limitations: It was assumed in the presence/absence analyses that sequencing depth was roughly uniform across donors. Available immune exposure information was restricted to CMV serostatus only.

The V gene end was trimmed by 4 bases and the J gene end by 5 bases; junction bases not matched to a gene: 8. The germline gives CDR1 SGHRS, CDR2 YFSETQ. This CDR3 contains 15 residues. On this clone: The antigen is not known.

The PCR made use of 60 Vbeta and 13 Jbeta primers. TCRdb keeps only in-frame clones here, not all; method: immunoSEQ multiplex PCR. This sample has some 150,000 clones; 80% to 90% occur once, and the top ten carry 6.5% to 7.5%. The chain has TRBV5-1 and TRBJ2-5; the match to TRBD1 covers 10 bases. Sequencing input: PBMCs. This receptor was identified in a woman aged 25 to 39 in good health and CMV-seropositive. The CDR3 is CASSRTGTGEETQYF. The CDR3, as DNA: TGCGCCAGCAGCAGGACCGGGACAGGGGAGGAGACCCAGTACTTC.